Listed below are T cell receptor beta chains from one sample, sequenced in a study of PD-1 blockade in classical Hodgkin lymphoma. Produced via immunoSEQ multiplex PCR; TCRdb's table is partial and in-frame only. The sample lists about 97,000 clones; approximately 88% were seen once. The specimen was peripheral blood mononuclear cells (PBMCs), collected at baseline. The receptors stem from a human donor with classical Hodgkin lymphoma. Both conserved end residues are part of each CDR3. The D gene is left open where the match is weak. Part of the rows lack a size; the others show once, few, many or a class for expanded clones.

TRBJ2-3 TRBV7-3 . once CASSLRGSPTDTQYF TGTGCCAGCAGCTTAAGGGGTAGCCCCACAGATACGCAGTATTTT
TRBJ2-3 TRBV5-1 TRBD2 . CASSFAAGGPGDTQYF TGCGCCAGCAGCTTCGCAGCGGGAGGGCCAGGAGATACGCAGTATTTT
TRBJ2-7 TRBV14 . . CASSQGLSPRHEQYF TGTGCCAGCAGCCAAGGACTCTCCCCTCGGCACGAGCAGTACTTC
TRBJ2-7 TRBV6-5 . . CASSPKVPYEQYF TGTGCCAGCAGTCCGAAGGTCCCCTACGAGCAGTACTTC
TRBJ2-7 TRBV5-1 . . CASSLAAGDYSTYEQYF TGCGCCAGCAGCTTGGCCGCAGGGGATTATAGCACCTACGAGCAGTACTTC
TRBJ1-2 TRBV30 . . CAWSVGGYGYTF TGTGCCTGGAGTGTAGGGGGCTATGGCTACACCTTC
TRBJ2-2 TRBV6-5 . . CASSQRQNTGELFF TGTGCCAGCAGTCAACGACAGAACACCGGGGAGCTGTTTTTT
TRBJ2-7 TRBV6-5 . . CASSWGRGAGEQYF TGTGCCAGCAGTTGGGGTAGGGGTGCCGGCGAGCAGTACTTC
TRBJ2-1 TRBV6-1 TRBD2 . CASTQGLATYNEQFF TGTGCCAGCACCCAGGGACTAGCGACTTACAATGAGCAGTTCTTC
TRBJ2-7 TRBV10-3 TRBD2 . CAATGLAGGEQYF TGTGCCGCAACGGGGCTAGCGGGAGGCGAGCAGTACTTC
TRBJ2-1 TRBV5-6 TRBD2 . CASSWTRLARLTNEQFF TGTGCCAGCAGCTGGACTCGACTAGCGCGTCTTACAAATGAGCAGTTCTTC
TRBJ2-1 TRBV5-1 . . CASSLDRGFYNEQFF TGCGCCAGCAGCTTGGACCGGGGTTTCTACAATGAGCAGTTCTTC
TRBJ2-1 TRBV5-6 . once CASSLNSGRGPGGEQFF TGTGCCAGCAGCTTGAATTCCGGGAGAGGTCCAGGGGGTGAGCAGTTCTTC
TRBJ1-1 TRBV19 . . CASSTSRGPNTEAFF TGTGCCAGTAGTACGTCCCGTGGGCCTAACACTGAAGCTTTCTTT
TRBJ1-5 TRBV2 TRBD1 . CASSPGTVDQPQHF TGTGCCAGCAGCCCCGGGACAGTGGATCAGCCCCAGCATTTT
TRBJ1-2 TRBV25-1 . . CASSVGRRGARAGYTF TGTGCCAGCAGTGTCGGGAGACGGGGGGCGAGGGCTGGCTACACCTTC
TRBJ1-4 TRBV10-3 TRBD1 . CAISDRGLGNEKLFF TGTGCCATCAGTGACAGGGGGCTTGGGAATGAAAAACTGTTTTTT
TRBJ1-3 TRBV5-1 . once CASSLEGLSSGNTIYF TGCGCCAGCAGCTTGGAGGGACTGAGCTCTGGAAACACCATATATTTT